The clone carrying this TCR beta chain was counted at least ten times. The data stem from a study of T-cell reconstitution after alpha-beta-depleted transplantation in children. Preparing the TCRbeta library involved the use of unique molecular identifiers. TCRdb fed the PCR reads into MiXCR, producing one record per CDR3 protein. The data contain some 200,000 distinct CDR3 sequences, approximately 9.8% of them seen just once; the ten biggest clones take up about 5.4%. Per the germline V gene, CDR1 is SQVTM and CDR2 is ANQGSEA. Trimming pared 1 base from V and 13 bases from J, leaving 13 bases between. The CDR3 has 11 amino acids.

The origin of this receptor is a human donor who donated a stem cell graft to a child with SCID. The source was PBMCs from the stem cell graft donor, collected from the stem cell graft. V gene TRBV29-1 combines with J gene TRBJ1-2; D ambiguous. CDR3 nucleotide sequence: TGCAGCGTTGAAGTATCGGGCAGACCCACCTTC. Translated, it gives CSVEVSGRPTF.